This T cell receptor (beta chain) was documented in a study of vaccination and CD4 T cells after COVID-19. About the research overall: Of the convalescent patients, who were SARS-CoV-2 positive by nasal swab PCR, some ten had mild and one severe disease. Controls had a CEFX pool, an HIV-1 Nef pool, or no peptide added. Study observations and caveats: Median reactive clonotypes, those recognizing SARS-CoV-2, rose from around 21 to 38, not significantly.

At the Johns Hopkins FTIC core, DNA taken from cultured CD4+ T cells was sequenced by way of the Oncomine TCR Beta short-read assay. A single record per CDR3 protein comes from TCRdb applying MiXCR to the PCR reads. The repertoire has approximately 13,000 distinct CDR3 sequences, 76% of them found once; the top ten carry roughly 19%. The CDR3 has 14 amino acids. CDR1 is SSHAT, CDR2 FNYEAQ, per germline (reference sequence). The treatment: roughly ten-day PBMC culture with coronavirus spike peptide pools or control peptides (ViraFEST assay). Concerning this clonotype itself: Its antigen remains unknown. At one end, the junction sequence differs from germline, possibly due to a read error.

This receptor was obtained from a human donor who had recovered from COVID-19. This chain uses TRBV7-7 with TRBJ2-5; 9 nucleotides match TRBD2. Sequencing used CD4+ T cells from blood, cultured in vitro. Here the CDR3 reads CASSAGLARETQYF. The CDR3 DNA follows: TGTGCTAGCAGCGCGGGACTAGCTCGGGAGACCCAGTACTTC.